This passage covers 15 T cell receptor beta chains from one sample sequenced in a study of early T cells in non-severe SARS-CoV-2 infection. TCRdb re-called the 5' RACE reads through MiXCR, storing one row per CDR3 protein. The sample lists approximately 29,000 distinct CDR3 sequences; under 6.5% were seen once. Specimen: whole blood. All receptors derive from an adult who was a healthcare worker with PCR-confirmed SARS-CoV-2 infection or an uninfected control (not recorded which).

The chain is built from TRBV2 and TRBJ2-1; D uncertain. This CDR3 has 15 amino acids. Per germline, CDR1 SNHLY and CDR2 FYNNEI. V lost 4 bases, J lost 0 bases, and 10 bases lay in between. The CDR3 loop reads CASSVRVSSYNEQFF. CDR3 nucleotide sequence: TGTGCCAGCAGTGTACGGGTCAGCTCCTACAATGAGCAGTTCTTC. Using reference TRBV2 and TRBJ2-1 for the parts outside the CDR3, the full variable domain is EPEVTQTPSHQVTQMGQEVILRCVPISNHLYFYWYRQILGQKVEFLVSFYNNEISEKSEIFDDQFSVERPDGSNFTLKIRSTKLEDSAMYFCASSVRVSSYNEQFFGPGTRLTVL.

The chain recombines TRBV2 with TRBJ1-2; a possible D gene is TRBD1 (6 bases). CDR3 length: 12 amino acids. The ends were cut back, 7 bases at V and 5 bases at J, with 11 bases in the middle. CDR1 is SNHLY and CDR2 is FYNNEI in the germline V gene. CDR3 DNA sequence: TGTGCCAGCAATACGGACAGATATGGCTACACCTTC. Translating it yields CASNTDRYGYTF.

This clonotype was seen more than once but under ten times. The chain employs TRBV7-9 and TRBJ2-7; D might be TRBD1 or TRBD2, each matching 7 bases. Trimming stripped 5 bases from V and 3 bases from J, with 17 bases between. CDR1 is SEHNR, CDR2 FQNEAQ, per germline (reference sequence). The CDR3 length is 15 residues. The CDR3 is CASSQSQGRGYEQYF. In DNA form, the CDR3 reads TGTGCCAGCAGCCAATCACAGGGGAGGGGCTACGAGCAGTACTTC.

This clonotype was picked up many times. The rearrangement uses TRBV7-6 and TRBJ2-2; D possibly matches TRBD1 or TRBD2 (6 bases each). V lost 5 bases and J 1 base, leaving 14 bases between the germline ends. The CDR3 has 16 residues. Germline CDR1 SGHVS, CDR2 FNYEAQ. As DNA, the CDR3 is TGTGCCAGCAGCCCAGCCCGGGGGCGGAACACCGGGGAGCTGTTTTTT. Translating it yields CASSPARGRNTGELFF.

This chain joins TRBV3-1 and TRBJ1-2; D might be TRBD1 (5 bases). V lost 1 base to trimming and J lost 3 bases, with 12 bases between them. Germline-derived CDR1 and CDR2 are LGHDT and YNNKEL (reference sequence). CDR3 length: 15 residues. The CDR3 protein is CASSQGGDSHYGYTF. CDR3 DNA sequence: TGTGCCAGCAGCCAAGGAGGGGACTCCCACTATGGCTACACCTTC.

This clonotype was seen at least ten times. DNA of the CDR3: TGCAGTGCTAGTGGTGACAGGGGGTGGAACGAGCAGTACTTC. It translates to CSASGDRGWNEQYF. The chain uses TRBV20-1 and TRBJ2-7; 9 bases line up with TRBD1. Germline V gene sequence: CDR1 DFQATT, CDR2 SNEGSKA (reference sequence). The CDR3 has 14 residues. The V and J ends lost 3 bases and 5 bases, in that order; junction bases with no gene match: 8.

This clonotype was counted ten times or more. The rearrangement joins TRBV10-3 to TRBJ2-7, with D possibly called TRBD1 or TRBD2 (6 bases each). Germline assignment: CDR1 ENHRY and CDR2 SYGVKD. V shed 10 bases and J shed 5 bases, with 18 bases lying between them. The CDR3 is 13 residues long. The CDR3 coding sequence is TGTGCCAGCCAAGGGGGAGGTGGCGACGAGCAGTACTTC. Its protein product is CASQGGGGDEQYF.

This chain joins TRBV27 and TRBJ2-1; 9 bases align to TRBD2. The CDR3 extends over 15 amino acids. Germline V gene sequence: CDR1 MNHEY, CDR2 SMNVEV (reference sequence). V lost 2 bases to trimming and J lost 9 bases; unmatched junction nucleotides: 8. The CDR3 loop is CASSLKAGGPREQFF. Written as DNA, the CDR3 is TGTGCCAGCAGTTTAAAGGCGGGGGGGCCGCGTGAGCAGTTCTTC.

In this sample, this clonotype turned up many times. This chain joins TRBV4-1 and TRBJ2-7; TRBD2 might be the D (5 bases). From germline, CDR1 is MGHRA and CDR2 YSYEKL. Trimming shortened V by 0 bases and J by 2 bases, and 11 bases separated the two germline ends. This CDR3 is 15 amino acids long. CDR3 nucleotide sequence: TGCGCCAGCAGCCAAGATCTCGCCGGGACCTACGAGCAGTACTTC. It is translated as CASSQDLAGTYEQYF.

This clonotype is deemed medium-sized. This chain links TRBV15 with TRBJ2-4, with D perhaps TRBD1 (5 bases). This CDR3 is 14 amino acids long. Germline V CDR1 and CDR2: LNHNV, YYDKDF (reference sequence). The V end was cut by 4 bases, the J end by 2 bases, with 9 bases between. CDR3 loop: CATSTRDTKNIQYF. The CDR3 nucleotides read TGTGCCACCAGCACCAGGGATACCAAAAACATTCAGTACTTC. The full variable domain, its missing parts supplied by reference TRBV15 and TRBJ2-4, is DAMVIQNPRYQVTQFGKPVTLSCSQTLNHNVMYWYQQKSSQAPKLLFHYYDKDFNNEADTPDNFQSRRPNTSFCFLDIRSPGLGDTAMYLCATSTRDTKNIQYFGAGTRLSVL.

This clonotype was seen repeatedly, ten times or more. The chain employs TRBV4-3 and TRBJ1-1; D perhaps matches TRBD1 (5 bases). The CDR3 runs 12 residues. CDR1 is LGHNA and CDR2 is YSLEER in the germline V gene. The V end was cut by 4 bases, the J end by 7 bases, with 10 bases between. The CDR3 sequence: CASSRVQGEAFF. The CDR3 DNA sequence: TGCGCCAGCAGCCGGGTGCAGGGTGAAGCTTTCTTT.

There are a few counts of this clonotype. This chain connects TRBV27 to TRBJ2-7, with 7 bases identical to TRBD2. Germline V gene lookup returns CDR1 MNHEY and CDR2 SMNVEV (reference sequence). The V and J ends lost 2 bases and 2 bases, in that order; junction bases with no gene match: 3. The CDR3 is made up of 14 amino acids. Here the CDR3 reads CASSLSGTTYEQYF. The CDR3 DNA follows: TGTGCCAGCAGTTTAAGCGGGACTACCTACGAGCAGTACTTC.

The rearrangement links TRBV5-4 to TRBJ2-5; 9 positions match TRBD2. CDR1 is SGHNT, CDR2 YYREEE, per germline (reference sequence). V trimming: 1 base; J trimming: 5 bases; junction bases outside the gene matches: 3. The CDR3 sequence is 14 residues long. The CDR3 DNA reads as TGTGCCAGCAGCTTGCTAGCGGGATATGAGACCCAGTACTTC. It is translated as CASSLLAGYETQYF.

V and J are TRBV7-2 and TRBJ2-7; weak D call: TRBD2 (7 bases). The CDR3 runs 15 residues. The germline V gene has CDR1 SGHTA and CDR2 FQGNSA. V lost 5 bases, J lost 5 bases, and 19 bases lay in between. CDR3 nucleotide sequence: TGTGCCAGCAGCCCCTGGGGGGGGCGCACCCACGAGCAGTACTTC. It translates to CASSPWGGRTHEQYF.

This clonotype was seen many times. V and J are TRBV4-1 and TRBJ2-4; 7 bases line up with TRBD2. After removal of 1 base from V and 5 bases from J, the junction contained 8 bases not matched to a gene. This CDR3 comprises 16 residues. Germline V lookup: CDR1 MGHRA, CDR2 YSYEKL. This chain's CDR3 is CASSQAIGDYQNIQYF. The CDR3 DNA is TGCGCCAGCAGCCAAGCTATAGGGGACTACCAAAACATTCAGTACTTC.